This T cell receptor beta chain was captured in a study of cytomegalovirus exposure and HLA in healthy donors. The study ran its PCR with 60 Vbeta and 13 Jbeta primers. TCRdb's copy holds only in-frame clones and misses some; the assay was immunoSEQ multiplex PCR. Here the sample table reports around 50,000 clones. Trimming left V 1 base short and J 6 bases short, with 10 bases between. This CDR3 has 13 amino acids. Germline loops: CDR1 KGHSH, CDR2 LQKENI. The specimen sequenced was PBMCs. This TCR derives from a woman between 40 and 55 years old in good health and CMV-seronegative. The chain is built from TRBV18 and TRBJ2-7, with D possibly matching TRBD1 (6 bases). Written as DNA, the CDR3 is TGTGCCAGCTCACCACAAACAGGGACCGAGCAGTACTTC. Translated, it gives CASSPQTGTEQYF.